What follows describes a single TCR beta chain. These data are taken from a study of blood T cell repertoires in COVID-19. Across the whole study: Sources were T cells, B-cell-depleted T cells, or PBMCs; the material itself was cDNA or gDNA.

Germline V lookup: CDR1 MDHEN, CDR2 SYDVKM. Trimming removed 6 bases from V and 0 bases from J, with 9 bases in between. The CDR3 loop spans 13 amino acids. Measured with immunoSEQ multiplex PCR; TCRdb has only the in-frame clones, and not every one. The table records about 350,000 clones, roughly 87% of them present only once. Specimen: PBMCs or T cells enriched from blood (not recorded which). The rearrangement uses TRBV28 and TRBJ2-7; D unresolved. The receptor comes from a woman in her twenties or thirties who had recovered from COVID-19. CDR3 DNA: TGTGCCAGCAGGCCGGGTAACTCCTACGAGCAGTACTTC. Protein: CASRPGNSYEQYF.